A selection of T cell receptor beta chains follows, all from one sample in a study of T-cell reconstitution after alpha-beta-depleted transplantation in children. TCRdb passed the PCR reads through MiXCR, listing each CDR3 protein once. The sample lists about 230,000 distinct CDR3 sequences; approximately 9.9% were seen once. Source: PBMCs from the stem cell graft donor, taken from the stem cell graft. The receptors stem from a human donor who donated a stem cell graft to a child with SCID. Each CDR3 is given without its conserved first and last residue. The size of a clone is reported for some rows only, either as once, few or many, or as a class for expanded clones.

few,TRBV28,TRBJ2-3,ASSHPRALGSLKDTQY
many,TRBV6-5,TRBJ1-6,ASSYGALTRDSPLH
many,TRBV20-1,TRBJ1-1,SASWDRENTEAF
many,TRBV7-2,TRBJ1-1,ASSLRQTYTEAF
NA,TRBV3-1,TRBJ2-7,ASSQYLRQTSSYEQY
many,TRBV20-1,TRBJ2-5,SVAGNQETQY
many,TRBV4-2,TRBJ2-2,ASSQNDRTTGELF
NA,TRBV28,TRBJ1-1,ASSFLDQAEAF
NA,TRBV27,TRBJ2-2,ASTLGQGRVLTGELF
NA,TRBV5-4,TRBJ2-5,ASTPDHQETQY
many,TRBV2,TRBJ1-1,ASRSQGATEAF
NA,TRBV10-2,TRBJ2-7,ASKASGGYEQY
many,TRBV7-2,TRBJ2-5,ASSLNRGLETQY
many,TRBV20-1,TRBJ2-7,SANVLTPWQY
few,TRBV20-1,TRBJ2-5,SASPLGGVETQY
many,TRBV28,TRBJ2-5,ASSTGTETQY
many,TRBV4-3,TRBJ1-6,ASSQRTGYSPLH
many,TRBV5-1,TRBJ1-2,ASSLEAWSSPNYGYT
many,TRBV4-1,TRBJ1-6,ASSQVGTGDSPLH
many,TRBV12-3/TRBV12-4,TRBJ2-2,ASSPSTGAYTGELF
many,TRBV5-1,TRBJ1-2,ASSLMAGEGYT
NA,TRBV10-3,TRBJ1-1,AISESSGTYAF
NA,TRBV7-2,TRBJ1-2,ASSLGWGSYGYT
many,TRBV29-1,TRBJ2-7,SVGGDSYSYEQY
many,TRBV20-1,TRBJ1-5,SARGAYDTNQPQH
many,TRBV7-2,TRBJ1-2,ASSLRGLYT
NA,TRBV12-5,TRBJ2-7,ASGLDRQGGSGEQY
many,TRBV6-6,TRBJ2-3,ASSAPGTDTQY
many,TRBV20-1,TRBJ1-1,SARGESVKAF
many,TRBV3-1,TRBJ2-5,ASSPGYQETQY
many,TRBV5-5,TRBJ2-1,ASSLGGQSFYNEQF